The rows below give T cell receptor beta chains drawn from one sample of a study of siplizumab effects on memory and regulatory T cells. Produced via immunoSEQ multiplex PCR; TCRdb's table is partial and in-frame only. The sample carries roughly 110,000 clones, 93% recorded once. Sequencing input: non-Treg CD4+ T cells sorted from blood. The source is a human donor in good health. Both conserved end residues are part of each CDR3. A D gene is named only where the DNA matches it firmly. A clone size is listed for some rows: how often the clone was seen (once, few, many), or a class if it is expanded.

V,D,J,size,DNA,CDR3
TRBV5-1,TRBD2,TRBJ2-5,-,TGCGCCAGCAGCCCTGGACTAGCGGGGGGCCAAGAGACCCAGTACTTC,CASSPGLAGGQETQYF
TRBV27,-,TRBJ2-4,-,TGTGCCAGCAGTTTAAACAGGGAAAACATTCAGTACTTC,CASSLNRENIQYF
TRBV7-2,-,TRBJ1-1,-,TGTGCCAGCAGCTTAGGACGGACGAACACTGAAGCTTTCTTT,CASSLGRTNTEAFF
TRBV7-2,-,TRBJ1-1,-,TGTGCCAGCAGCTTACGGAGCCTCCTCACTGAAGCTTTCTTT,CASSLRSLLTEAFF
TRBV19,-,TRBJ2-2,-,TGTGCCAGTAGTTGGGGACCGACCGGGGAGCTGTTTTTT,CASSWGPTGELFF
TRBV5-1,-,TRBJ2-2,-,TGCGCCAGCAGCGACAGCTCTCTCCTTAACACCGGGGAGCTGTTTTTT,CASSDSSLLNTGELFF
TRBV29-1,-,TRBJ2-3,-,TGCAGCGTTCGAGGGTTTACAGATACGCAGTATTTT,CSVRGFTDTQYF
TRBV5-1,-,TRBJ2-3,-,TGCGCCAGCAGCTTGGTTGGAGGGATAGATACGCAGTATTTT,CASSLVGGIDTQYF
TRBV7-2,-,TRBJ2-1,-,TGTGCCAGCAGCTTATCTGCGTTCTCCTACAATGAGCAGTTCTTC,CASSLSAFSYNEQFF
TRBV11-2,TRBD1,TRBJ2-5,-,TGTGCCAGCAGCCACCGGGACAGGGTGGCTCAGTACTTC,CASSHRDRVAQYF
TRBV28,-,TRBJ1-2,-,TGTGCCAGCAGCCCTACGGACCGCACCTATGGCTACACCTTC,CASSPTDRTYGYTF
TRBV2,-,TRBJ2-4,-,TGTGCCAGTCCGCCTCAGGGGCCCGGAGGTATTGCCAAAAACATTCAGTACTTC,CASPPQGPGGIAKNIQYF
TRBV7-9,-,TRBJ1-5,-,TGTGCCAGCAGCTTAGCGGATAGCAATCAGCCCCAGCATTTT,CASSLADSNQPQHF
TRBV25-1,-,TRBJ2-5,-,TGTGCCAGCAGTGGCCCTGGTACTACTTCGGGGACCCAGTACTTC,CASSGPGTTSGTQYF
TRBV28,-,TRBJ2-6,-,TGTGCCAGCAGTTTATCGTCGGGGTCTGGGGCCAACGTCCTGACTTTC,CASSLSSGSGANVLTF
TRBV10-3,TRBD1,TRBJ1-2,-,TGTGCCATCAGTGGAGGACAGGGGAACTATGGCTACACCTTC,CAISGGQGNYGYTF
TRBV5-1,-,TRBJ1-2,-,TGCGCCAGCAGCTTGAAAGGCAGTAACTATGGCTACACCTTC,CASSLKGSNYGYTF
TRBV11-2,-,TRBJ1-6,-,TGTGCCAGCAGCTTAGACTTCTATTCACCCCTCCACTTT,CASSLDFYSPLHF
TRBV4-3,-,TRBJ2-5,-,TGCGCCAGCAGCCAACGACTCGGTCGGGAAGAGACCCAGTACTTC,CASSQRLGREETQYF
TRBV5-4,-,TRBJ2-3,-,TGTGCCAGCAGCTTGTCGGGGGTGGATACGCAGTATTTT,CASSLSGVDTQYF
TRBV7-2,TRBD2,TRBJ2-7,-,TGTGCCAGCTTGTCCACGGGGGGCTCCTACGAGCAGTACTTC,CASLSTGGSYEQYF
TRBV5-6,-,TRBJ1-6,-,TGTGCCAGCAGCTTGGCTGGGGCGGACTCACCCCTCCACTTT,CASSLAGADSPLHF
TRBV30,TRBD1,TRBJ2-2,-,TGTGCCTGGAGGCAGAACAGGGGTTTCGGGGAGCTGTTTTTT,CAWRQNRGFGELFF
TRBV6-4,TRBD2,TRBJ2-1,-,TGTGCCAGCAGTGACAAGGCCCTCGGGGGGGCGCTTAACAATGAGCAGTTCTTC,CASSDKALGGALNNEQFF
TRBV6-1,-,TRBJ2-4,-,TGTGCCAGTGCAATGGTGGGCAGAAACATTCAGTACTTC,CASAMVGRNIQYF
TRBV7-2,-,TRBJ2-4,-,TGTGCCAGCAGCCCCAAGGTGTTCTCCTTAGCCAAAAACATTCAGTACTTC,CASSPKVFSLAKNIQYF
TRBV7-3,-,TRBJ1-1,once,TGTGCCAGCAGCTTAACGGGGGCAGGCCCGGAAGCTTTCTTT,CASSLTGAGPEAFF
TRBV18,-,TRBJ2-5,-,TGTGCCAGCTCACCACCGGTCGACAGGACACAAGAGACCCAGTACTTC,CASSPPVDRTQETQYF
TRBV7-3,-,TRBJ2-6,-,TGTGCCAGCAGCTTAGGTGGCGGGAGGGCCAACGTCCTGACTTTC,CASSLGGGRANVLTF
TRBV2,-,TRBJ1-2,-,TGTGCCAGCAGTGAAATTTACAGGGCGGAAGGCTACACCTTC,CASSEIYRAEGYTF
TRBV7-3,-,TRBJ1-1,-,TGTGCCAGCAGCCCAAGTGGACCAAACACTGAAGCTTTCTTT,CASSPSGPNTEAFF
TRBV2,TRBD1,TRBJ1-1,-,TGTGCCAGCAGGGCTGACAGGGAGGGGGCTTTCTTT,CASRADREGAFF
TRBV7-2,-,TRBJ2-5,-,TGTGCCAGCAGCTTAGGGCTGGGTCAAGAGACCCAGTACTTC,CASSLGLGQETQYF
TRBV27,TRBD2,TRBJ2-3,-,TGTGCCAGCACCCCTGTATTTCGGCGGGGGAGGGCAGATACGCAGTATTTT,CASTPVFRRGRADTQYF
TRBV6-6,-,TRBJ1-2,-,TGTGCCAGCAGTTCCTCTCGGGTGGACTATGGCTACACCTTC,CASSSSRVDYGYTF
TRBV29-1,-,TRBJ2-1,-,TGCAGCGTCGGCTCTAACCTCCTATACAATGAGCAGTTCTTC,CSVGSNLLYNEQFF
TRBV7-9,TRBD1,TRBJ1-5,-,TGTGCCAGCAGCTTAGGGACAGGGGAGGAACAGCCCCAGCATTTT,CASSLGTGEEQPQHF
TRBV7-9,TRBD1,TRBJ1-2,-,TGTGCCAGCAGCGAGGGACAGAACTATGGCTACACCTTC,CASSEGQNYGYTF
TRBV6-6,TRBD1,TRBJ1-2,-,TGTGCCAGCAGCCGAGGACAGGCGAATGGCTACACCTTC,CASSRGQANGYTF
TRBV5-1,-,TRBJ2-3,-,TGCGCCAGCAGCTTGGGGGGCCGGGGCACAGATACGCAGTATTTT,CASSLGGRGTDTQYF
TRBV6-5,-,TRBJ2-2,-,TGTGCCAGCAGCTACAACACCGGGGAGCTGTTTTTT,CASSYNTGELFF
TRBV6-5,-,TRBJ2-7,-,TGTGCCAGCAGGGCCGGGTCCTGGGGCTCCTACGAGCAGTACTTC,CASRAGSWGSYEQYF
TRBV5-1,TRBD1,TRBJ2-7,-,TGCGCCAGCAGCTTGGGACAGGGGCCTATCTACGAGCAGTACTTC,CASSLGQGPIYEQYF
TRBV15,TRBD1,TRBJ2-7,-,TGTGCCACCAGCAGAGGTGGGCAGGGGGTGTACGAGCAGTACTTC,CATSRGGQGVYEQYF
TRBV4-1,-,TRBJ2-7,-,TGCGCCAGCAGCCAAGCGGGGGGCGGGTCCTACGAGCAGTACTTC,CASSQAGGGSYEQYF
TRBV4-1,-,TRBJ1-1,-,TGCGCCAGCAGCCAAGAAGGGCAGGGGACTGAAGCTTTCTTT,CASSQEGQGTEAFF
TRBV28,-,TRBJ2-3,-,TGTGCCAGCAGTTTACTGGGGGCGAGTGCAGATACGCAGTATTTT,CASSLLGASADTQYF
TRBV19,-,TRBJ1-1,-,TGTGCCAGTAGTTTCAGGACCAACACTGAAGCTTTCTTT,CASSFRTNTEAFF
TRBV6-6,-,TRBJ1-2,-,TGTGCCTGCAACACAGGGATCTATGGCTACACCTTC,CACNTGIYGYTF
TRBV12-5,TRBD2,TRBJ2-1,-,TGTGCTAGTGGTTCGTCCGGGGGGGATGAGCAGTTCTTC,CASGSSGGDEQFF
TRBV20-1,-,TRBJ2-3,-,TGCAGTGCTAGTAACGCAGATACGCAGTATTTT,CSASNADTQYF
TRBV11-2,-,TRBJ2-3,-,TGTGCCAGCAGCTTAGGAGGAGATACGCAGTATTTT,CASSLGGDTQYF
TRBV6-5,-,TRBJ1-2,-,TGTGCCACCCGGAGGCAGGGAGTTTATGGCTACACCTTC,CATRRQGVYGYTF
TRBV9,-,TRBJ2-3,-,TGTGCCAGCAGCCAGACTAGCACAGATACGCAGTATTTT,CASSQTSTDTQYF
TRBV7-3,-,TRBJ1-1,-,TGTGCCAGCAGCGCGGGACTCATGAACACTGAAGCTTTCTTT,CASSAGLMNTEAFF
TRBV7-3,TRBD1,TRBJ1-6,-,TGTGCCAGCAGCGCCCAGGGACAGGGTAATTCACCCCTCCACTTT,CASSAQGQGNSPLHF
TRBV18,-,TRBJ1-3,-,TGTGCCAGCTCACCGGCGGGGGCATCTGGAAACACCATATATTTT,CASSPAGASGNTIYF
TRBV28,-,TRBJ2-5,-,TGTGCCAGCGCCGTCCCATCGGAGACCCAGTACTTC,CASAVPSETQYF